This T cell receptor (beta chain) is drawn from a study of T cell responses to AZD1222 COVID-19 vaccine. Study results and limitations: Nearly half of spike-specific TCRs reportedly target unmutated variant regions.

Of note for this clone: Its antigen is not known.

The assay was immunoSEQ multiplex PCR, and TCRdb's table has in-frame clones only and misses some. This sample yields fewer than 100,000 clones, of which approximately 91% are seen a single time; roughly 15% belongs to the top ten. Germline V gives CDR1 ENHRY, CDR2 SYGVKD. V was pared by 3 bases and J by 2 bases, with 5 bases between. CDR3 size: 12 residues. Source: peripheral blood, taken 28 days after the second AZD1222 dose. V is TRBV10-3 and J is TRBJ2-7, with unresolved D. The receptor comes from an adult who received the AZD1222 COVID-19 vaccine. The CDR3: CAISEWAYEQYF. In nucleotides, the CDR3 is TGTGCCATCAGTGAATGGGCCTACGAGCAGTACTTC.